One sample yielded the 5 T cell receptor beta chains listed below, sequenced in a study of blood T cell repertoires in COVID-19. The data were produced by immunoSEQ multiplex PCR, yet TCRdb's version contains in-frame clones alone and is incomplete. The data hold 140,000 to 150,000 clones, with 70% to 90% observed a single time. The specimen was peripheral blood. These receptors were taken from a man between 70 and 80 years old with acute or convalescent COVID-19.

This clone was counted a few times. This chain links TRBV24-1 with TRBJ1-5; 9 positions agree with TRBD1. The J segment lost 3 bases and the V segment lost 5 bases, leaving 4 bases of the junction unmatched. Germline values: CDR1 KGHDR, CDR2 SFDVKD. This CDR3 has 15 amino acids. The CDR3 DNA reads TGTGCCACCAGTGTGACAGGGGGAGTCAATCAGCCCCAGCATTTT. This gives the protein CATSVTGGVNQPQHF.

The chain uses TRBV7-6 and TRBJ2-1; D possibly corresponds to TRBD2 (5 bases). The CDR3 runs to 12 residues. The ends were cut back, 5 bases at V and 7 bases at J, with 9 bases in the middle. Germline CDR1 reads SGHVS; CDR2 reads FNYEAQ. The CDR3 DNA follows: TGTGCCAGCAGCCCACTAGGGAATGAGCAGTTCTTC. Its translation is CASSPLGNEQFF. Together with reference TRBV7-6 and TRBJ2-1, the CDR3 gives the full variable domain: GAGVSQSPRYKVTKRGQDVALRCDPISGHVSLYWYRQALGQGPEFLTYFNYEAQQDKSGLPNDRFSAERPEGSISTLTIQRTEQRDSAMYRCASSPLGNEQFFGPGTRLTVL.

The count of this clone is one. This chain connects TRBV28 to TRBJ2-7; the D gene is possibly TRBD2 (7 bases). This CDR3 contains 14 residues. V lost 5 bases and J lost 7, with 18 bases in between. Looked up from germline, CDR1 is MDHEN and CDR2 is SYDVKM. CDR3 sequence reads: CASSPPGGQGEQYF. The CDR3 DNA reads TGTGCCAGCAGTCCGCCGGGGGGCCAGGGAGAGCAGTACTTC.

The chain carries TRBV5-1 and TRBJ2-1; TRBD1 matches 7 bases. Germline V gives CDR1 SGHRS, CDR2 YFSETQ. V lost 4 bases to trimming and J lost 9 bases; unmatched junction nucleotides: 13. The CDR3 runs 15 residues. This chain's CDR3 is CASSLRDSSPGEQFF. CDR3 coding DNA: TGCGCCAGCAGCCTCCGGGACAGCTCCCCTGGTGAGCAGTTCTTC.

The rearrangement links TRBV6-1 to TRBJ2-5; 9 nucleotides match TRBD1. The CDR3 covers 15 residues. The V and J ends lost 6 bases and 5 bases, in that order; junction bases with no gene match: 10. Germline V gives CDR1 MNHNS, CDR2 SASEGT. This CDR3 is CASRGQGQGRETQYF. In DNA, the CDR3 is TGTGCCAGCAGAGGCCAGGGACAGGGAAGGGAGACCCAGTACTTC.